The rows below give T cell receptor beta chains drawn from one sample of a study of cytomegalovirus exposure and HLA in healthy donors. Repertoires were generated with immunoSEQ multiplex PCR, while TCRdb's copy carries only in-frame clones and drops some. Here the sample spans around 140,000 clones, around 78% being singletons. The sample comprised PBMCs. Receptors originate from a woman between 18 and 29 years old in good health and CMV-seronegative. Each CDR3 is given with its conserved first and last residue. D genes are given only for firm matches. A row's size may be missing; if present it is once, few, many or a size class.

abundance	v_gene	d_gene	j_gene	CDR3aa	CDR3nt
-	TRBV9	-	TRBJ1-5	CASSRDPGTPYQPQHF	TGTGCCAGCAGCCGAGACCCCGGGACACCTTATCAGCCCCAGCATTTT
-	TRBV9	TRBD2	TRBJ2-1	CASSPLAGDEQFF	TGTGCCAGCAGCCCCCTAGCGGGAGACGAGCAGTTCTTC
once	TRBV15	-	TRBJ2-5	CATSRRRDEETQYF	TGTGCCACCAGCAGAAGGAGGGACGAGGAGACCCAGTACTTC
-	TRBV6-6	TRBD2	TRBJ2-7	CASSLRTSVEQYF	TGTGCCAGCAGCCTCCGGACTAGCGTCGAGCAGTACTTC
few	TRBV7-8	-	TRBJ1-1	CASSLMGGRETEAFF	TGTGCCAGCAGCTTAATGGGGGGAAGGGAGACTGAAGCTTTCTTT
-	TRBV30	TRBD1	TRBJ1-6	CAWSRPGGNNSPLHF	TGTGCCTGGAGCCGACCAGGGGGCAATAATTCACCCCTCCACTTT
few	TRBV6-5	-	TRBJ2-6	CASRTVGSGANVLTF	TGTGCCAGCAGGACAGTTGGCTCTGGGGCCAACGTCCTGACTTTC
-	TRBV2	TRBD2	TRBJ2-3	CASSGLAATPTTDTQYF	TGTGCCAGCAGTGGGCTAGCGGCTACACCCACTACAGATACGCAGTATTTT
few	TRBV28	TRBD2	TRBJ2-3	CASSLAWTSSTDTQYF	TGTGCCAGCAGTTTAGCCTGGACTAGCTCGACAGATACGCAGTATTTT
-	TRBV5-1	-	TRBJ2-3	CASSLADSSFTDTQYF	TGCGCCAGCAGCCTAGCGGACAGCTCTTTCACAGATACGCAGTATTTT
-	TRBV15	TRBD1	TRBJ2-7	CATSRGGQGAWEQYF	TGTGCCACCAGCAGAGGTGGACAGGGGGCCTGGGAGCAGTACTTC
once	TRBV11-2	TRBD1	TRBJ1-1	CASSLDPDRGTEAFF	TGTGCCAGCAGCTTAGATCCAGACAGGGGAACTGAAGCTTTCTTT
-	TRBV21-1	-	TRBJ1-5	CAVQNQPQHF	TGTGCCGTCCAGAATCAGCCCCAGCATTTT
-	TRBV5-6	TRBD1	TRBJ2-7	CASSLEPGQGVVNEQYF	TGTGCCAGCAGCTTGGAACCGGGACAGGGGGTTGTAAACGAGCAGTACTTC
-	TRBV9	-	TRBJ2-7	CASSVTAGLTYEQYF	TGTGCCAGCAGCGTAACAGCGGGCCTTACCTACGAGCAGTACTTC
-	TRBV18	-	TRBJ2-3	CASSPSALADTQYF	TGTGCCAGCTCACCGTCAGCCTTAGCTGATACGCAGTATTTT
-	TRBV29-1	TRBD2	TRBJ2-3	CSGGGDTQYF	TGCAGCGGGGGAGGGGATACGCAGTATTTT
-	TRBV2	TRBD1	TRBJ2-7	CASDWDRGREPYF	TGTGCCAGTGATTGGGACAGGGGGAGGGAGCCGTACTTC
-	TRBV7-9	-	TRBJ1-2	CASSSQDRRYGYTF	TGTGCCAGCAGCTCCCAGGACAGACGCTATGGCTACACCTTC
-	TRBV6-6	-	TRBJ2-5	CASSYSLARRRETQYF	TGTGCCAGCAGTTACTCGTTGGCCAGACGGCGGGAGACCCAGTACTTC
few	TRBV7-6	TRBD2	TRBJ2-3	CASGPSGRGDTQYF	TGTGCCAGCGGCCCTAGCGGGAGGGGCGATACGCAGTATTTT
once	TRBV11-2	TRBD2	TRBJ2-5	CASSLILAGGAETQYF	TGTGCCAGCAGCTTAATTCTAGCGGGAGGTGCAGAGACCCAGTACTTC
-	TRBV14	TRBD2	TRBJ2-5	CASSPRQGGGETQYF	TGTGCCAGCAGCCCCCGGCAGGGCGGGGGAGAGACCCAGTACTTC
-	TRBV6-1	TRBD1	TRBJ2-7	CASSVQGVRSYEQYF	TGTGCCAGCAGTGTACAGGGGGTAAGGTCCTACGAGCAGTACTTC
-	TRBV7-8	TRBD2	TRBJ2-7	CASSRTQSGLAGGVTYEQYF	TGTGCCAGCAGCAGAACTCAGAGCGGACTAGCGGGAGGAGTAACTTACGAGCAGTACTTC
-	TRBV6-1	-	TRBJ1-1	CASSALGVNTEAFF	TGTGCCAGCAGCGCACTCGGGGTGAACACTGAAGCTTTCTTT
-	TRBV6-5	TRBD1	TRBJ1-4	CASRKGQGYEKLFF	TGTGCCAGCAGGAAGGGACAGGGTTATGAAAAACTGTTTTTT
once	TRBV4-1	-	TRBJ2-2	CASSHQFRLDNTGELFF	TGCGCCAGCAGCCATCAATTTAGACTCGATAACACCGGGGAGCTGTTTTTT
-	TRBV11-2	-	TRBJ2-7	CASSLTASYEQYF	TGTGCCAGCAGCTTAACAGCTTCCTACGAGCAGTACTTC
-	TRBV7-9	TRBD1	TRBJ1-1	CASSLADRGSTEAFF	TGTGCCAGCAGCTTAGCGGACAGGGGTAGCACTGAAGCTTTCTTT
once	TRBV5-1	-	TRBJ2-7	CASSLGTETYQEQYF	TGCGCCAGCAGCTTGGGGACAGAGACCTACCAGGAGCAGTACTTC
-	TRBV11-2	TRBD2	TRBJ2-7	CASSTWTSGSYEQYF	TGTGCCAGCAGCACCTGGACTAGCGGCTCCTACGAGCAGTACTTC
few	TRBV6-5	-	TRBJ1-1	CASSYPGNTEAFF	TGTGCCAGCAGTTACCCAGGGAACACTGAAGCTTTCTTT
-	TRBV5-6	TRBD2	TRBJ2-7	CASRPFSGTRDYEQYF	TGTGCCAGCAGACCCTTCTCCGGGACTAGGGACTACGAGCAGTACTTC
-	TRBV18	-	TRBJ1-1	CASSPRGGTGTEAFF	TGTGCCAGCTCACCACGGGGGGGCACTGGCACTGAAGCTTTCTTT
-	TRBV29-1	TRBD1	TRBJ1-2	CSVETTGVGGYTF	TGCAGCGTTGAGACGACAGGGGTTGGTGGCTACACCTTC
-	TRBV1	-	TRBJ2-1	CTSSQEASGTSGSGEQFF	TGCACCAGCAGCCAAGAAGCCTCCGGGACTAGCGGGAGCGGTGAGCAGTTCTTC
-	TRBV7-6	-	TRBJ2-5	CASSKGGNQETQYF	TGTGCCAGCAGCAAGGGGGGGAATCAAGAGACCCAGTACTTC
-	TRBV19	-	TRBJ2-3	CASSRLGADTQYF	TGTGCCAGTAGTAGACTAGGGGCAGATACGCAGTATTTT
-	TRBV30	TRBD1	TRBJ1-1	CAWSRQGEANTEAFF	TGTGCCTGGAGTCGACAGGGGGAAGCGAACACTGAAGCTTTCTTT
once	TRBV19	TRBD1	TRBJ1-4	CASNQGAYEKLFF	TGTGCCAGTAACCAGGGGGCCTATGAAAAACTGTTTTTT
-	TRBV5-5	TRBD1	TRBJ1-2	CASSLALNRGDGGYTF	TGTGCCAGCAGTTTGGCGCTAAACAGGGGAGATGGCGGCTACACCTTC
-	TRBV6-6	TRBD2	TRBJ2-1	CASTLLAGVNYNEQFF	TGTGCCAGCACCCTCCTAGCGGGGGTCAACTACAATGAGCAGTTCTTC
few	TRBV6-1	TRBD1	TRBJ2-1	CASTGQGNEQFF	TGTGCCAGCACAGGACAGGGTAATGAGCAGTTCTTC
-	TRBV27	-	TRBJ1-1	CASSLGREVFF	TGTGCCAGCAGCCTCGGCAGGGAGGTCTTCTTT
-	TRBV2	-	TRBJ2-3	CASRTPGLFTDTQYF	TGTGCCAGCAGGACACCTGGACTCTTCACAGATACGCAGTATTTT
few	TRBV29-1	TRBD1	TRBJ1-4	CSVETGNGEKLFF	TGCAGCGTGGAGACAGGGAACGGAGAAAAACTGTTTTTT